This T cell receptor (beta chain) comes out of a study (dated by TCRdb to the mid-2010s). Notes on the research overall: The study set out to test whether tumor-infiltrating Tregs in breast cancer get recruited from blood Tregs or are instead converted in situ from other CD4+ T cell subsets.

Summary of the overall study and its limitations: The TCR alpha and beta sequences of tumor-infiltrating Tregs showed the greatest overlap with tumor naive CD4+ T cells, followed by blood naive CD4+ T cells. The validation in the larger cohort was limited to a single TCR beta V-J rearrangement instead of whole repertoires. In terms of TCR gene usage, tumor memory CD4+ T cells clustered together with blood and lymph node memory CD4+ cells, as well as with lymph node naive CD4+ cells.

Full-length TCR variable regions were amplified by 5' RACE PCR with constant-region reverse primers, followed by semi-nested PCR with Nested Universal Primer A. The ReliaPrep RNA Cell Miniprep System was used to extract total RNA, which was then reverse transcribed into 5'RACE-ready cDNA with the SMARTer RACE 5'/3' Kit. Multiplex adaptors were used to barcode the full-length TCR alpha and beta libraries, which were then sequenced on an Illumina MiSeq. From the authors' description of their analysis: For each of nine subset-tissue groups, sequencing data from the five patients were pooled, and the groups were compared by unsupervised clustering of TCR gene usage. The Morisita-Horn index was used to calculate repertoire similarity, with shared sequences weighted by how much each contributed to each repertoire. In TCRdb, the public reads were trimmed at Q25 with fastp and aligned with MiXCR, with productive beta chains retained. Rows merge per CDR3 protein into single entries with the most common DNA and genes. TCRdb, not the original authors, processed these V and J calls. The sample table holds approximately 60,000 distinct CDR3 sequences, of which approximately 26% were seen once. The ten biggest clones cover roughly 2.2% of the sample.

CDR1 and CDR2 (SGHTA, FQGNSA) derive from the germline V gene. The CDR3 numbers 15 residues from cysteine through phenylalanine. Only CDR3 DNA remains: 45 bases, in frame from the first base. Trimmed from V: 6 bases; trimmed from J: 0 bases; junction bases lacking a gene match: 3. This clonotype was recorded many times. Its antigen is currently not known. No base-level quality is on record; no much larger clone is a single base apart. Cells that were CD4+CD25+CD127-/low were the ones isolated as Tregs. Tregs, naive and memory CD4+ T cells from tumor, blood and ipsilateral draining lymph nodes of five breast cancer patients underwent full-length TCR alpha and beta sequencing. Tumor tissue and lymph nodes obtained by ipsilateral axillary dissection were perfused with PBS, cut into small pieces and digested using collagenase I and hyaluronidase. A purity exceeding 90% was confirmed by FACS for the sorted cell populations.

This chain joins TRBV7-2 to TRBJ2-4; 9 junctional bases match TRBD2. Sequenced: tumor-infiltrating Tregs sorted from the breast tumor. This receptor was identified in a female donor with breast cancer. The sequenced DNA: TGTGCCAGCAGGCCGACTAGCGGAGCCAAAAACATTCAGTACTTC. This sequence encodes CASRPTSGAKNIQYF.